This T cell receptor beta chain was obtained from a study of cytomegalovirus exposure and HLA in healthy donors. General study points: Most CMV-associated TCR beta chains appeared HLA-restricted in a later analysis. For TCR beta chains, V- and J-gene trimming was later linked to a missense DCLRE1C variant. Follow-up analysis seemed to connect common viral pathogens with several of the most significant clusters identified.

About this clone: Its antigen is still unknown.

The PCR had 60 Vbeta and 13 Jbeta primers. TCRdb's table, derived via immunoSEQ multiplex PCR, lists solely in-frame clones and lacks some. This sample has 100,000 to 150,000 clones, with approximately 74% found just once. With 5 bases removed from V and 1 base from J, the gap between germline ends came to 8 bases. There are 13 residues in the CDR3. Germline assignment: CDR1 MNHNS and CDR2 SASEGT. Every donor was a healthy person donating bone marrow. The TCR comes from a man aged 40-49 years in good health and CMV-seropositive. J is TRBJ1-1 and V is TRBV6-1, with D unclear. Source material: PBMCs. The CDR3 DNA follows: TGTGCCAGCAGTCTCCAGGAGAACACTGAAGCTTTCTTT. Protein sequence: CASSLQENTEAFF.